One and the same sample provided the 9 T cell receptor beta chains below, sequenced in a study of OX40 agonist ivuxolimab in advanced cancers. Sequencing used immunoSEQ multiplex PCR; TCRdb keeps in-frame clones, though not all of them. The sample holds 120,000 or so clones, around nine tenths seen once. Material: CD4+ or CD8+ T cells sorted from blood, obtained in a trial of the OX40 agonist ivuxolimab. The receptors were gathered from an adult with an advanced solid tumor such as melanoma, head and neck, liver or kidney cancer.

This clone has just one count. The chain joins TRBV4-3 to TRBJ1-5; D unresolved. The CDR3 loop spans 16 amino acids. In germline, CDR1 is LGHNA, CDR2 YSLEER. Trimming left V 0 bases short and J 1 base short, with 10 bases between. The CDR3, as DNA: TGCGCCAGCAGCCAAGATCAATCGGAGAGCAATCAGCCCCAGCATTTT. Protein: CASSQDQSESNQPQHF.

This sequence joins TRBV29-1 and TRBJ1-3; 7 bases are shared with TRBD1. This CDR3 is 14 amino acids long. Germline V gene lookup returns CDR1 SQVTM and CDR2 ANQGSEA. Trimming cost V 7 bases and J 6 bases; bases outside gene matches: 12. This CDR3 reads CSALTGLVENTIYF. Here the CDR3 DNA reads TGCAGCGCCCTGACAGGGCTTGTTGAAAACACCATATATTTT.

This sequence joins TRBV28 and TRBJ1-1; D is ambiguous. This CDR3 is 11 amino acids long. Germline lookup yields CDR1 MDHEN and CDR2 SYDVKM. The V end lost 7 bases, the J end lost 6 bases, and 9 bases lay between the germline ends. The CDR3 DNA follows: TGTGCCAGCACCTCCCTAGCTGAAGCTTTCTTT. Its protein is CASTSLAEAFF.

There are a few counts of this clone. The CDR3 coding sequence is TGTGCCTGGGATAGCGGGGGACTAAACACCGGGGAGCTGTTTTTT. Translating gives CAWDSGGLNTGELFF. This chain connects TRBV7-2 to TRBJ2-2, with TRBD2 matching 9 bases. The J segment lost 2 bases and the V segment lost 11 bases, leaving 9 bases of the junction unmatched. From germline, CDR1 is SGHTA and CDR2 FQGNSA. This CDR3 spans 15 amino acids.

J is TRBJ1-1 and V is TRBV5-1; 10 bases map to TRBD1. In germline, CDR1 is SGHRS, CDR2 YFSETQ. There are 15 residues in the CDR3. V lost 4 bases, J lost 4 bases, and 7 bases stayed unmatched. Here the CDR3 DNA reads TGCGCCAGCAGCCTTCGACAGGGGGCTATCACTGAAGCTTTCTTT. It yields the protein CASSLRQGAITEAFF.

The chain carries TRBV5-4 and TRBJ2-7; 10 positions agree with TRBD2. J was trimmed by 4 bases and V by 7 bases; bases with no gene match: 11. The germline CDR1 and CDR2 sequences are SGHNT and YYREEE (reference sequence). This CDR3 has 15 amino acids. In DNA form, the CDR3 reads TGTGCCAGCGCCCAGCGGGGGGGAGCAGATTACGAGCAGTACTTC. Translating gives CASAQRGGADYEQYF.

The rearrangement uses TRBV7-9 and TRBJ1-1, with unresolved D. Germline lookup yields CDR1 SEHNR and CDR2 FQNEAQ (reference sequence). Trimming removed 4 bases from V and 5 bases from J, with 8 bases in between. This CDR3 comprises 12 residues. The CDR3 sequence is CASSYLETEAFF. For the CDR3, the DNA is TGTGCCAGCAGCTACCTTGAAACTGAAGCTTTCTTT.

Concerning this clone: Other DNA sequences in this specimen translate into the identical CDR3. The chain joins TRBV9 to TRBJ1-5; D call uncertain. This CDR3 has 16 residues. V lost 0 bases and J lost 1, with 11 bases in between. Germline values: CDR1 SGDLS, CDR2 YYNGEE. CDR3 coding DNA: TGTGCCAGCAGCGTAGGAGCGGGCTTGAGCAATCAGCCCCAGCATTTT. Protein product: CASSVGAGLSNQPQHF.

The chain links TRBV7-2 to TRBJ2-5, with TRBD1 matching over 7 bases. The closer fit of TRBJ2-7 to the DNA end suggests the J call may be wrong. This CDR3 has 13 residues. Germline values: CDR1 SGHTA, CDR2 FQGNSA. As DNA, the CDR3 is TGTGCCAGCACGGACAGGAACTCCTACGAGCAGTACTTC. Translating gives CASTDRNSYEQYF.